This T cell receptor beta chain emerged from a study of lymphopenia after photon versus proton radiotherapy. General study points: Better survival with proton therapy was suggested as possible, not demonstrated. After the lymphocyte nadir, photon-treated repertoires showed oligoclonal expansion, especially of CD8+ Temra cells. Under photons, naive T cells and diversity fell while effector/memory populations rose. In patients who died, overall survival fell as post-nadir TCR diversity dropped more.

With respect to this clone: Its antigen remains unidentified.

Germline V lookup: CDR1 LNHNV, CDR2 YYDKDF (reference sequence). The V and J ends lost 0 bases and 4 bases respectively, with 18 bases between them. This CDR3 is 17 amino acids long. Some clones are missing from TCRdb's copy, which holds only in-frame ones; the method was immunoSEQ multiplex PCR. Found here are 25,000 to 35,000 clones, approximately 92% of them singletons; the top ten hold approximately 7%. The starting material was peripheral blood, obtained from a patient treated with proton-based radiotherapy. The rearrangement uses TRBV15 and TRBJ2-5; no firm D call. The clonotype was recovered from a woman aged 70 to 79 with pancreatic cancer. Some clones in this sample may be carry-over from other donors' samples. CDR3 in amino acids: CATSRDYGRNRVETQYF. As DNA, the CDR3 is TGTGCCACCAGCAGAGATTATGGGCGGAATCGAGTAGAGACCCAGTACTTC.